These 2 T cell receptor beta chains were sequenced from one sample in a study of shared clonotypes between healthy human individuals. Here immunoSEQ multiplex PCR was the method, and the copy in TCRdb shows in-frame clones only, minus some. The sample records around 990,000 clones, approximately 80% being singletons. Input material: memory CD4+ T cells from PBMCs. This sample's subset: CD45RA-negative fraction. The source of these receptors is a man in his late teens or twenties in good health. Some clones in this sample may be carry-over from other donors' samples.

The genes are TRBV30 and TRBJ1-6; D unresolved. The CDR3 loop spans 11 amino acids. V dropped 2 bases and J dropped 7 bases, with 3 bases sitting between them. Germline CDR1 GTSNPN, CDR2 SVGIG (reference sequence). CDR3 nucleotide sequence: TGTGCCTGGAGTATCAATTCACCCCTCCACTTT. Protein: CAWSINSPLHF.

This clone has a single count. This chain connects TRBV18 to TRBJ1-2, with D perhaps TRBD1 (5 bases). Germline values: CDR1 KGHSH, CDR2 LQKENI. V gave up 2 bases and J gave up 8 bases, with 18 bases separating them. The CDR3 contains 15 residues. The CDR3 DNA reads as TGTGCCAGCTCACCAGGGACGGCGGGTCGGGAAGGCTACACCTTC. Its translation is CASSPGTAGREGYTF.